Following are 15 T cell receptor beta chains from one sample sequenced in a study of cytomegalovirus exposure and HLA in healthy donors. PCR employed 60 Vbeta and 13 Jbeta primers. Data came from immunoSEQ multiplex PCR; TCRdb stores just in-frame clones and leaves some out. This sample has 100,000 to 150,000 clones, with 70% to 85% found just once. Sequenced: PBMCs. The receptor source for this set is a female donor in good health and CMV-seronegative.

V usage is TRBV4-1 and J usage is TRBJ2-7, with TRBD2 matching 14 bases. Germline-derived CDR1 and CDR2 are MGHRA and YSYEKL. The CDR3 extends over 21 amino acids. J gave up 1 base and V 3 bases, and 17 bases lay outside the gene matches. In DNA form, the CDR3 reads TGCGCCAGCAGCCAGGTACCAAGGCTATGGAGGACTAGCGGGGGGTCCTACGAGCAGTACTTC. This encodes CASSQVPRLWRTSGGSYEQYF.

The rearrangement joins TRBV11-3 to TRBJ2-5; TRBD2 aligns across 7 bases. Germline CDR1 and CDR2: SGHNT and YENEEA. The V and J ends lost 5 bases and 2 bases, in that order; junction bases with no gene match: 11. The CDR3 contains 16 residues. CDR3 bases: TGTGCCAGCAGCCTTGGGGGGGGTACTCTACAAGAGACCCAGTACTTC. Protein sequence: CASSLGGGTLQETQYF.

The chain has TRBV29-1 and TRBJ2-7; D is perhaps TRBD1 (5 bases). V dropped 5 bases and J dropped 6 bases, with 8 bases sitting between them. The CDR3 extends over 10 amino acids. Per the germline V gene, CDR1 is SQVTM and CDR2 is ANQGSEA. DNA for the CDR3: TGCAGCGTTAAAAGGGGCGAGCAGTACTTC. It specifies CSVKRGEQYF.

The chain couples TRBV30 to TRBJ2-4, with 7 nucleotides matching TRBD1. V shed 1 base, J shed 4 bases, and the junction held 4 bases outside the gene matches. The CDR3 runs to 14 residues. Per germline, CDR1 GTSNPN and CDR2 SVGIG (reference sequence). The DNA for the CDR3 is TGTGCCTGGAGTGACTGGGACAGAAAAAACATTCAGTACTTC. It specifies CAWSDWDRKNIQYF.

V usage is TRBV11-2 and J usage is TRBJ2-5, with no clear D. The CDR3 is 13 residues long. The germline gives CDR1 SGHAT, CDR2 FQNNGV. Trimming shortened V by 5 bases and J by 2 bases, and 9 bases separated the two germline ends. CDR3 nucleotides: TGTGCCAGCAGCACCCGGTTGCAAGAGACCCAGTACTTC. Protein: CASSTRLQETQYF.

This clone was detected only once. The chain carries TRBV11-2 and TRBJ2-5; 10 nucleotides agree with TRBD2. The trim removed 1 base at V and 5 bases at J, leaving 10 bases unmatched. This CDR3 spans 17 amino acids. CDR1 is SGHAT, CDR2 FQNNGV, per germline. The CDR3, as DNA: TGTGCCAGCAGCTTAGGATTCAAGCGGGAGGGCCACGAGACCCAGTACTTC. Residues: CASSLGFKREGHETQYF. Combining the CDR3 with reference TRBV11-2 and TRBJ2-5 gives the whole variable domain EAGVAQSPRYKIIEKRQSVAFWCNPISGHATLYWYQQILGQGPKLLIQFQNNGVVDDSQLPKDRFSAERLKGVDSTLKIQPAKLEDSAVYLCASSLGFKREGHETQYFGPGTRLLVL.

This clone has more than one count but fewer than ten. This rearrangement joins TRBV4-1 to TRBJ2-2, with D possibly TRBD2 on 6 matching bases. This CDR3 spans 16 amino acids. The germline V and J ends were trimmed by 0 bases and 4 bases, with 12 bases remaining between them. CDR1 is MGHRA, CDR2 YSYEKL, per germline. The DNA for the CDR3 is TGCGCCAGCAGCCAAGAACGGGGGAAAGGCACCGGGGAGCTGTTTTTT. This encodes CASSQERGKGTGELFF.

The chain combines TRBV5-4 with TRBJ2-7; TRBD2 matches 9 bases. Trimming at V came to 2 bases and at J to 3 bases, leaving 6 bases not matched to a gene. CDR1 is SGHNT, CDR2 YYREEE, per germline (reference sequence). This CDR3 is built from 15 residues. For the CDR3, the DNA is TGTGCCAGCAGCTTTGGGAGACTAGCGGACTACGAGCAGTACTTC. This sequence encodes CASSFGRLADYEQYF. Supplemented by reference TRBV5-4 and TRBJ2-7, the full variable domain reads ETGVTQSPTHLIKTRGQQVTLRCSSQSGHNTVSWYQQALGQGPQFIFQYYREEENGRGNFPPRFSGLQFPNYSSELNVNALELDDSALYLCASSFGRLADYEQYFGPGTRLTVT.

The rearrangement uses TRBV29-1 and TRBJ2-7; a weak D match, TRBD2 (6 bases). This CDR3 is 13 amino acids long. CDR1 and CDR2 from the germline V gene are SQVTM and ANQGSEA. V was pared by 6 bases and J by 4 bases, with 16 bases between. CDR3 region: CSVSGRTTYEQYF. The CDR3 DNA is TGCAGCGTCTCCGGTAGGACTACTTACGAGCAGTACTTC.

The V gene is TRBV9, the J gene TRBJ1-4; 8 bases are a match to TRBD1. The CDR3 is made up of 15 amino acids. CDR1 is SGDLS, CDR2 YYNGEE, per germline. The V and J ends lost 4 bases and 6 bases, in that order; junction bases with no gene match: 8. CDR3 amino acids: CASSLWTGRDEKLFF. The CDR3 DNA sequence: TGTGCCAGCAGCTTGTGGACAGGGCGAGATGAAAAACTGTTTTTT.

The chain combines TRBV27 with TRBJ2-7; the D is unclear. Germline V gene sequence: CDR1 MNHEY, CDR2 SMNVEV (reference sequence). The CDR3 is made up of 13 amino acids. V was shortened by 4 bases and J by 4 bases, with 11 bases between the two germline ends. The DNA for the CDR3 is TGTGCCAGCAGTTACGGCGGCCGATACGAGCAGTACTTC. Translated, it gives CASSYGGRYEQYF.

This sequence joins TRBV7-9 and TRBJ2-7; 9 bases agree with TRBD2. J gave up 3 bases and V 5 bases, and 8 bases lay outside the gene matches. Per the germline V gene, CDR1 is SEHNR and CDR2 is FQNEAQ (reference sequence). The CDR3 sequence is 15 residues long. CDR3 nucleotides: TGTGCCAGCAGCCCCCTAGCGGGACAGCTCTACGAGCAGTACTTC. Translating gives CASSPLAGQLYEQYF.

This clone showed up just a few times. The chain has TRBV28 and TRBJ1-2, with TRBD1 as a possible D gene (6 bases). The V gene's germline CDR1 is MDHEN and CDR2 SYDVKM. The CDR3 has 14 residues. Trimming removed 6 bases at V and 8 bases at J, with 19 bases between. The CDR3 DNA is TGTGCCAGCAGGAAGCAGGGGCCTCGGAAAGGCTACACCTTC. Encoded protein: CASRKQGPRKGYTF.

This rearrangement joins TRBV27 to TRBJ2-7; 8 positions agree with TRBD1. This CDR3 has 15 amino acids. The germline gives CDR1 MNHEY, CDR2 SMNVEV (reference sequence). V lost 6 bases to trimming and J lost 5 bases; unmatched junction nucleotides: 12. The CDR3 sequence: CASSQQGVPSDEQYF. In DNA form, the CDR3 reads TGTGCCAGCAGCCAACAGGGGGTGCCCTCAGACGAGCAGTACTTC.

The V gene is TRBV7-3, the J gene TRBJ1-6, with a weak D call TRBD1 (5 bases). The CDR3 has 14 residues. Germline V gene sequence: CDR1 SGHTA, CDR2 FQGTGA. Between the trimmed V and J ends, which lost 0 bases and 8 bases, there was a span of 8 bases. CDR3 region: CASSLTGRDSPLHF. The CDR3 nucleotides read TGTGCCAGCAGCTTAACCGGCAGGGATTCACCCCTCCACTTT.